Listed here is a single T cell receptor beta chain. This entry comes from a study of T cell changes during pregnancy in multiple sclerosis. Data came from immunoSEQ multiplex PCR; TCRdb stores just in-frame clones and leaves some out. The sample carries around 62,000 clones, 80% to 90% recorded once. Looked up from germline, CDR1 is LNHDA and CDR2 is SQIVND (reference sequence). V lost 2 bases and J 8 bases, leaving 16 bases between the germline ends. The CDR3 sequence is 15 residues long. The clonotype was recovered from a female donor with multiple sclerosis, enrolled in a pregnancy study. V is TRBV19 and J is TRBJ2-1; D is perhaps TRBD1 (5 bases). The sample consisted of peripheral blood, taken in the first trimester of pregnancy. CDR3 sequence: CASSIQGVPWDEQFF. The DNA of the CDR3 is TGTGCCAGTAGTATACAGGGCGTCCCTTGGGATGAGCAGTTCTTC.